Presented here are 21 T cell receptor beta chains from one specimen sequenced in a study of blood T cell repertoires in COVID-19. Sequencing used immunoSEQ multiplex PCR; TCRdb keeps in-frame clones, though not all of them. The sample lists about 130,000 clones, 70% to 85% seen once, with about a tenth in the top ten. Source material: peripheral blood. Source of these receptors: a man in his fifties or sixties who had recovered from COVID-19.

V and J are TRBV6-5 and TRBJ1-5; a possible D gene is TRBD1 (5 bases). Germline V gives CDR1 MNHEY, CDR2 SVGAGI. Trimming left V 6 bases short and J 3 bases short, with 9 bases between. The CDR3 loop spans 13 amino acids. CDR3 bases: TGTGCCAGCAGGCCAGGGTCCAATCAGCCCCAGCATTTT. Translated, it gives CASRPGSNQPQHF.

V and J are TRBV5-4 and TRBJ2-1; TRBD1 matches at 7 bases. V lost 4 bases, J lost 9 bases, and 10 bases stayed unmatched. This CDR3 is built from 14 residues. CDR1 SGHNT and CDR2 YYREEE come from the germline V gene (reference sequence). The CDR3 nucleotides are TGTGCCAGCAGCCCCGGGACAGTGCTCACTGAGCAGTTCTTC. This gives the protein CASSPGTVLTEQFF.

The chain combines TRBV2 with TRBJ2-1; D is possibly TRBD1 (6 bases). The V and J ends lost 7 bases and 4 bases respectively, with 17 bases between them. CDR3 length: 15 residues. Germline V gene lookup returns CDR1 SNHLY and CDR2 FYNNEI. The CDR3 sequence: CASTRQDASYNEQFF. The CDR3, as DNA: TGTGCCAGCACCCGACAGGACGCCTCATACAATGAGCAGTTCTTC.

This chain uses TRBV5-1 with TRBJ2-1, with 8 bases matching TRBD1. Germline CDR1 is SGHRS and CDR2 is YFSETQ. The V segment lost 4 bases and the J segment 5 bases; nucleotides outside the gene matches: 11. This CDR3 is 16 amino acids long. The CDR3 region is CASSPPGQGFNNEQFF. In DNA, the CDR3 is TGCGCCAGCAGCCCACCAGGACAGGGCTTTAACAATGAGCAGTTCTTC. The full variable domain, rest sourced from reference TRBV5-1 and TRBJ2-1, is KAGVTQTPRYLIKTRGQQVTLSCSPISGHRSVSWYQQTPGQGLQFLFEYFSETQRNKGNFPGRFSGRQFSNSRSEMNVSTLELGDSALYLCASSPPGQGFNNEQFFGPGTRLTVL.

This clone has only one observation. CDR3 sequence (DNA): TGTGCCAGCCTTGGGACAGAGGGAAACACCATATATTTT. It specifies CASLGTEGNTIYF. This chain links TRBV7-9 with TRBJ1-3, with 7 positions matching TRBD1. J lost 4 bases, V lost 8 bases, and 5 bases had no gene match. There are 13 residues in the CDR3. CDR1 and CDR2 from the germline V gene are SEHNR and FQNEAQ (reference sequence).

J is TRBJ2-7 and V is TRBV19, with 7 bases identical to TRBD2. Germline V CDR1 and CDR2: LNHDA, SQIVND (reference sequence). The CDR3 length is 17 residues. With 9 bases clipped from V and 0 bases from J, the junction kept 17 bases outside the gene matches. CDR3 protein: CARLREAEVSSSYEQYF. CDR3 coding DNA: TGTGCCAGACTCCGGGAGGCGGAGGTTTCAAGCTCCTACGAGCAGTACTTC.

The chain combines TRBV6-2 or TRBV6-3 with TRBJ1-4, with D uncertain. Trimming removed 0 bases at V and 8 bases at J, with 10 bases between. CDR1 and CDR2 from the germline V gene are MNHEY and SVGEGT. The CDR3 sequence is 14 residues long. CDR3 sequence: CASSYSAPGEKLFF. The CDR3 coding sequence is TGTGCCAGCAGTTACTCAGCCCCGGGGGAAAAACTGTTTTTT.

The chain recombines TRBV7-2 with TRBJ1-2; 10 nucleotides align to TRBD1. The CDR3 runs to 15 residues. The germline gives CDR1 SGHTA, CDR2 FQGNSA. The V gene end was trimmed by 5 bases and the J gene end by 4 bases; junction bases not matched to a gene: 7. In DNA form, the CDR3 reads TGTGCCAGCAGCCTTGGGACAGGGGTAGCCTATGGCTACACCTTC. Amino acid sequence: CASSLGTGVAYGYTF.

CDR3 in amino acids: CASSLPEQGRDADTQYF. CDR3 nucleotide sequence: TGTGCCAGCAGCTTACCTGAACAGGGAAGGGACGCAGATACGCAGTATTTT. The chain carries TRBV7-9 and TRBJ2-3; possibly TRBD1 for D (6 bases). Trimming cost V 2 bases and J 4 bases, with 19 bases left between them. The germline V gene encodes CDR1 SEHNR and CDR2 FQNEAQ (reference sequence). The CDR3 is 17 residues long. The complete variable domain, with remaining parts taken from reference TRBV7-9 and TRBJ2-3, reads DTGVSQNPRHKITKRGQNVTFRCDPISEHNRLYWYRQTLGQGPEFLTYFQNEAQLEKSRLLSDRFSAERPKGSFSTLEIQRTEQGDSAMYLCASSLPEQGRDADTQYFGPGTRLTVL.

The chain combines TRBV12-3 or TRBV12-4 with TRBJ1-1; a possible D gene is TRBD1 (6 bases). The CDR3 has 13 residues. Trimming left V 5 bases short and J 8 bases short, with 15 bases between. The CDR3 protein is CASSGAITGEAFF. CDR3 nucleotides: TGTGCCAGCAGTGGGGCTATTACAGGGGAAGCTTTCTTT.

This clone was detected only a few times. This rearrangement joins TRBV19 to TRBJ1-2, with 8 positions matching TRBD1. The ends lost 3 bases at V and 2 bases at J; junction bases unmatched: 2. The CDR3 has 14 residues. CDR1 LNHDA and CDR2 SQIVND come from the germline V gene (reference sequence). This CDR3 is CASSMDRANYGYTF. The CDR3 DNA follows: TGTGCCAGTAGTATGGACAGGGCAAACTATGGCTACACCTTC.

The chain has TRBV29-1 and TRBJ1-3, with a possible D match to TRBD1 (6 bases). This CDR3 spans 14 amino acids. Trimming shortened V by 7 bases and J by 0 bases, and 13 bases separated the two germline ends. CDR1 is SQVTM and CDR2 is ANQGSEA in the germline V gene. CDR3 DNA sequence: TGCAGCGCCGATCCAGGGGCCTCTGGAAACACCATATATTTT. Translating gives CSADPGASGNTIYF. The whole variable domain, filled in from reference TRBV29-1 and TRBJ1-3, reads SAVISQKPSRDICQRGTSLTIQCQVDSQVTMMFWYRQQPGQSLTLIATANQGSEATYESGFVIDKFPISRPNLTFSTLTVSNMSPEDSSIYLCSADPGASGNTIYFGEGSWLTVV.

The chain couples TRBV7-9 to TRBJ2-5; D is ambiguous. Germline values: CDR1 SEHNR, CDR2 FQNEAQ (reference sequence). This CDR3 is 15 amino acids long. V was clipped by 5 bases and J by 2 bases, with 15 bases between them. The CDR3, as DNA: TGTGCCAGCAGCCGAACCGAGCTCGCGCAAGAGACCCAGTACTTC. Its translation is CASSRTELAQETQYF. Full variable domain (remainder filled in from reference TRBV7-9 and TRBJ2-5): DTGVSQNPRHKITKRGQNVTFRCDPISEHNRLYWYRQTLGQGPEFLTYFQNEAQLEKSRLLSDRFSAERPKGSFSTLEIQRTEQGDSAMYLCASSRTELAQETQYFGPGTRLLVL.

V gene TRBV3-1 (or the pseudogene TRBV3-2) combines with J gene TRBJ2-7; 8 nucleotides agree with TRBD2. Looked up from germline, CDR1 is LGHDT and CDR2 is YNNKEL (reference sequence). V trimming: 4 bases; J trimming: 5 bases; junction bases outside the gene matches: 10. The CDR3 runs to 15 residues. The CDR3: CASSPPGLVTDEQYF. The CDR3 DNA reads as TGTGCCAGCAGCCCCCCGGGACTAGTCACCGACGAGCAGTACTTC.

The J gene is TRBJ2-7, the V gene TRBV7-2, with a possible D match to TRBD1 (5 bases). Germline V lookup: CDR1 SGHTA, CDR2 FQGNSA. V lost 5 bases and J 2 bases, leaving 13 bases between the germline ends. This CDR3 region has 14 residues. In DNA, the CDR3 is TGTGCCAGCAGCCGTGGGGCCGCCCCCTACGAGCAGTACTTC. It encodes CASSRGAAPYEQYF.

J is TRBJ2-2 and V is TRBV14, with a possible D match to TRBD2 (5 bases). The V end lost 1 base, the J end lost 0 bases, and 12 bases lay between the germline ends. This CDR3 has 17 amino acids. Per the germline V gene, CDR1 is SGHDN and CDR2 is FVKESK. The CDR3 coding sequence is TGTGCCAGCAGCCAAGTGCGCGGGCCCTCGAACACCGGGGAGCTGTTTTTT. Translated, it gives CASSQVRGPSNTGELFF.

The J gene is TRBJ1-4, the V gene TRBV29-1; D not certain. The germline V gene encodes CDR1 SQVTM and CDR2 ANQGSEA. V was clipped by 0 bases and J by 2 bases, with 13 bases between them. The CDR3 runs 16 residues. CDR3 protein: CSVEDPLGVTNEKLFF. The CDR3 DNA reads TGCAGCGTTGAAGACCCCCTCGGGGTTACTAATGAAAAACTGTTTTTT.

The chain has TRBV7-2 and TRBJ2-5; no clear D. V lost 8 bases and J 5 bases, leaving 9 bases between the germline ends. The germline V gene encodes CDR1 SGHTA and CDR2 FQGNSA. The CDR3 length is 11 residues. The CDR3 protein is CASAQSETQYF. CDR3 coding DNA: TGTGCCAGCGCACAGAGTGAGACCCAGTACTTC.

The chain employs TRBV19 and TRBJ2-2, with 9 bases that match TRBD2. CDR1 and CDR2 (germline): LNHDA, SQIVND (reference sequence). This CDR3 has 15 residues. V shed 5 bases and J 10 bases; nucleotides not matched to a gene: 11. The CDR3 protein is CASSVTRQGLAELFF. The CDR3 coding sequence is TGTGCCAGTAGTGTAACCCGACAGGGACTAGCGGAGCTGTTTTTT.

The chain carries TRBV9 and TRBJ2-1; TRBD2 matches 11 bases. This CDR3 is 17 amino acids long. Germline loops: CDR1 SGDLS, CDR2 YYNGEE. The V gene end was trimmed by 3 bases and the J gene end by 5 bases; junction bases not matched to a gene: 10. The CDR3 sequence is CASSAGAGTSGNNEQFF. In DNA form, the CDR3 reads TGTGCCAGCAGCGCCGGTGCCGGGACTAGCGGCAACAATGAGCAGTTCTTC. Looking up the rest from reference TRBV9 and TRBJ2-1 gives the full variable domain: DSGVTQTPKHLITATGQRVTLRCSPRSGDLSVYWYQQSLDQGLQFLIQYYNGEERAKGNILERFSAQQFPDLHSELNLSSLELGDSALYFCASSAGAGTSGNNEQFFGPGTRLTVL.

This chain links TRBV24-1 with TRBJ2-1, with 8 bases aligning to TRBD1. Germline lookup yields CDR1 KGHDR and CDR2 SFDVKD. This CDR3 contains 16 residues. V dropped 3 bases and J dropped 11; count of bases not matched to a gene: 14. CDR3 in amino acids: CATSDPPRLGQGQQFF. CDR3 coding DNA: TGTGCCACCAGTGATCCTCCGAGACTAGGACAGGGCCAGCAGTTCTTC.